These T cell receptor beta chains were read from a single sample in a study of cytomegalovirus exposure and HLA in healthy donors. Clones were read by immunoSEQ multiplex PCR, and TCRdb kept only the in-frame ones, dropping some. Among 60,000 to 75,000 clones, around 93% were seen once, and the ten largest hold roughly 6.6%. The sample comprised PBMCs. The source of these receptors is a woman between 18 and 29 years old in good health and CMV-seropositive. Each CDR3 is given with its conserved first and last residue. A D gene is named only where the DNA matches it firmly. Clone size, where shown, is once, few, many, or a class for clones that have expanded.

v_gene,j_gene,abundance,d_gene,CDR3aa,CDR3nt
TRBV4-1,TRBJ2-1,once,.,CASRRGPYNEQFF,TGCGCCAGCAGGCGGGGGCCCTACAATGAGCAGTTCTTC
TRBV5-1,TRBJ2-7,.,.,CASRMQGYEQYF,TGCGCCAGCAGAATGCAGGGCTACGAGCAGTACTTC
TRBV4-1,TRBJ2-1,.,TRBD1,CASSLGQGLHNEQFF,TGCGCCAGCAGCCTCGGACAGGGGCTGCACAATGAGCAGTTCTTC
TRBV28,TRBJ1-1,.,.,CASSIPKPRATEAFF,TGTGCCAGCAGTATACCAAAACCGAGGGCCACTGAAGCTTTCTTT
TRBV19,TRBJ1-2,.,TRBD1,CASSQQGEGRGYTF,TGTGCCAGTAGCCAACAGGGGGAGGGACGTGGCTACACCTTC
TRBV28,TRBJ2-2,.,TRBD1,CASRGQGGTGELFF,TGTGCCAGCAGAGGACAGGGTGGCACCGGGGAGCTGTTTTTT
TRBV2,TRBJ2-7,once,.,CASTLTREYEQYF,TGTGCCAGCACCCTGACTAGGGAGTACGAGCAGTACTTC
TRBV5-5,TRBJ2-7,.,.,CASRSGARSYEQYF,TGTGCCAGCAGATCAGGGGCCCGGTCCTACGAGCAGTACTTC
TRBV5-1,TRBJ2-7,.,TRBD1,CASGRQGGSYEQYF,TGCGCCAGCGGACGACAGGGTGGTTCCTACGAGCAGTACTTC
TRBV28,TRBJ2-3,.,.,CASSLRVTKDTQYF,TGTGCCAGCAGTTTGCGGGTAACAAAAGATACGCAGTATTTT
TRBV27,TRBJ2-5,.,TRBD1,CASSYDRQGAGTQYF,TGTGCCAGCAGTTACGACCGACAGGGGGCCGGGACCCAGTACTTC
TRBV9,TRBJ1-1,.,.,CASSAIQGYGTEAFF,TGTGCCAGCAGCGCAATTCAGGGTTATGGCACTGAAGCTTTCTTT
TRBV30,TRBJ1-2,.,.,CASGRGYGYTF,TGTGCCTCCGGACGGGGCTATGGCTACACCTTC
TRBV9,TRBJ1-4,.,.,CASSVGGNNEKLFF,TGTGCCAGCAGCGTAGGCGGGAATAATGAAAAACTGTTTTTT
TRBV6-4,TRBJ2-1,.,TRBD1,CASSEIPGQGENNEQFF,TGTGCCAGCAGTGAAATTCCGGGACAGGGGGAGAACAATGAGCAGTTCTTC
TRBV14,TRBJ1-2,few,.,CASSQNRRSYGYTF,TGTGCCAGCAGCCAGAATCGACGGAGCTATGGCTACACCTTC
TRBV7-2,TRBJ2-3,once,.,CASSLGIQVWQDTQYF,TGTGCCAGCAGCTTAGGTATCCAGGTCTGGCAAGATACGCAGTATTTT
TRBV6-6,TRBJ1-4,.,.,CASSYAGGEKLFF,TGTGCCAGCAGTTACGCGGGGGGTGAAAAACTGTTTTTT
TRBV28,TRBJ1-2,.,.,CASSLLVHYGYTF,TGTGCCAGCAGCCTACTAGTACACTATGGCTACACCTTC
TRBV29-1,TRBJ2-7,.,.,CRGEGLAERSYEQYF,TGCAGGGGAGAAGGGTTAGCAGAGAGATCCTACGAGCAGTACTTC
TRBV30,TRBJ2-1,.,TRBD2,CAWSVRWEGYNEQFF,TGTGCCTGGAGTGTACGGTGGGAGGGATACAATGAGCAGTTCTTC
TRBV16,TRBJ1-2,.,.,CASSRRRQNNYGYTF,TGTGCCAGCAGCCGAAGAAGACAGAACAACTATGGCTACACCTTC
TRBV29-1,TRBJ2-1,once,.,CSVEWGLGVGEQFF,TGCAGCGTTGAATGGGGGCTGGGGGTCGGCGAGCAGTTCTTC
TRBV5-1,TRBJ1-1,.,.,CASSSTQGGTEAFF,TGCGCCAGCAGCTCGACACAGGGCGGCACTGAAGCTTTCTTT
TRBV27,TRBJ2-2,.,.,CASSRRAPNTGELFF,TGTGCCAGCAGTCGCAGGGCTCCGAACACCGGGGAGCTGTTTTTT
TRBV28,TRBJ1-1,.,TRBD1,CASSLPGGNTEAFF,TGTGCCAGCAGTTTACCAGGGGGGAACACTGAAGCTTTCTTT
TRBV5-1,TRBJ1-1,.,.,CASSLGRTYDGEAFF,TGCGCCAGCAGCTTGGGACGGACATATGACGGTGAAGCTTTCTTT
TRBV12-5,TRBJ1-1,.,.,CASGLSGGSGTEAFF,TGTGCTAGTGGTTTGAGCGGGGGGTCGGGGACTGAAGCTTTCTTT
TRBV28,TRBJ2-7,.,.,CASSPLIESSYEQYF,TGTGCCAGCAGCCCCTTAATAGAGAGCTCCTACGAGCAGTACTTC
TRBV6-5,TRBJ1-6,.,TRBD1,CASNPTGAYNSPLHF,TGTGCCAGCAACCCGACAGGGGCCTACAATTCACCCCTCCACTTT
TRBV27,TRBJ2-3,.,TRBD2,CASSFAPLAGGNTQYF,TGTGCCAGCAGTTTTGCCCCTCTAGCGGGTGGGAATACGCAGTATTTT
TRBV18,TRBJ1-1,.,.,CASSLSGEGTEAFF,TGTGCCAGCTCATTATCAGGGGAGGGCACTGAAGCTTTCTTT
TRBV7-9,TRBJ1-1,.,TRBD1,CASSPQGGTEAFF,TGTGCCAGCAGTCCACAGGGGGGCACTGAAGCTTTCTTT
TRBV18,TRBJ2-5,.,TRBD1,CASSPPNRGTQETQYF,TGTGCCAGCTCACCACCCAACAGGGGGACCCAAGAGACCCAGTACTTC
TRBV7-9,TRBJ2-3,.,.,CASMRSTDTQYF,TGTGCCAGCATGAGGTCCACAGATACGCAGTATTTT
TRBV5-1,TRBJ2-3,.,.,CASTGGASTDTQYF,TGCGCCAGCACCGGGGGAGCGAGCACAGATACGCAGTATTTT
TRBV6-5,TRBJ2-7,.,TRBD2,CASRRTSGRRDEQYF,TGTGCCAGCAGGAGGACTAGCGGGAGGCGCGACGAGCAGTACTTC
TRBV4-2,TRBJ2-1,.,TRBD2,CASSQAERDYEQFF,TGTGCCAGCAGCCAAGCAGAGCGGGACTACGAGCAGTTCTTC
TRBV5-1,TRBJ1-1,.,TRBD1,CASSLVGQGVTEAFF,TGCGCCAGCAGCTTGGTTGGACAGGGGGTCACTGAAGCTTTCTTT
TRBV15,TRBJ2-2,.,.,CATSPGLAGELFF,TGTGCCACCAGTCCGGGGTTGGCCGGGGAGCTGTTTTTT
TRBV28,TRBJ2-1,.,TRBD1,CASSLGQGYVNEQFF,TGTGCCAGCAGCCTCGGACAGGGGTACGTAAATGAGCAGTTCTTC
TRBV27,TRBJ2-1,.,TRBD2,CASTLPGLARFF,TGTGCCAGCACCCTACCGGGACTAGCACGGTTCTTC
TRBV7-2,TRBJ1-1,.,.,CASSFMGTVNTEAFF,TGTGCCAGCAGCTTTATGGGTACAGTGAACACTGAAGCTTTCTTT
TRBV28,TRBJ2-7,.,.,CASTDTSWGPSGEQYF,TGTGCCAGCACCGACACCTCGTGGGGCCCCTCCGGCGAGCAGTACTTC
TRBV5-1,TRBJ2-1,.,TRBD1,CASSLTGTYSYNEQFF,TGCGCCAGCAGCCTGACAGGGACCTATTCCTACAATGAGCAGTTCTTC
TRBV11-2,TRBJ2-4,.,TRBD2,CASSLDGTSFGIQYF,TGTGCCAGCAGCTTAGACGGGACTAGCTTCGGCATTCAGTACTTC
TRBV1,TRBJ1-4,.,.,CTSSQPPGPPNEKLFF,TGCACCAGCAGCCAGCCACCAGGGCCCCCTAATGAAAAACTGTTTTTT
TRBV19,TRBJ1-1,.,.,CASSIAQNTEAFF,TGTGCCAGTAGTATAGCCCAGAACACTGAAGCTTTCTTT
TRBV12-5,TRBJ2-1,.,.,CASGFETARNEQFF,TGTGCTAGTGGTTTTGAGACAGCGAGGAATGAGCAGTTCTTC
TRBV6-1,TRBJ2-7,.,TRBD2,CASSKGLLSYEQYF,TGTGCCAGCAGTAAGGGACTATTGTCCTACGAGCAGTACTTC
TRBV30,TRBJ2-2,.,.,CAWSTWGGNTGELFF,TGTGCCTGGTCCACTTGGGGGGGCAACACCGGGGAGCTGTTTTTT
TRBV19,TRBJ1-5,.,TRBD1,CASSIVSGGFGPNQPQHF,TGTGCCAGTAGTATAGTTTCAGGGGGCTTTGGCCCCAATCAGCCCCAGCATTTT
TRBV5-1,TRBJ1-1,.,.,CASRQGGLNTEAFF,TGCGCCAGTCGGCAGGGAGGGTTGAACACTGAAGCTTTCTTT
TRBV16,TRBJ2-7,.,TRBD1,CASSHLTDSGQKSYEQYF,TGTGCCAGCAGTCATCTTACAGATTCGGGACAGAAGTCCTACGAGCAGTACTTC
TRBV6-5,TRBJ1-4,.,TRBD1,CASLPSGGGVEKLFF,TGTGCCAGTCTCCCGTCAGGGGGAGGAGTCGAGAAACTGTTTTTT
TRBV29-1,TRBJ1-2,.,.,CSVEQVGANYNYGYTF,TGCAGCGTTGAACAGGTAGGGGCTAACTATAACTATGGCTACACCTTC
TRBV9,TRBJ1-3,once,TRBD1,CASSIQGGGNTIYF,TGTGCCAGCAGCATACAGGGGGGCGGAAACACCATATATTTT